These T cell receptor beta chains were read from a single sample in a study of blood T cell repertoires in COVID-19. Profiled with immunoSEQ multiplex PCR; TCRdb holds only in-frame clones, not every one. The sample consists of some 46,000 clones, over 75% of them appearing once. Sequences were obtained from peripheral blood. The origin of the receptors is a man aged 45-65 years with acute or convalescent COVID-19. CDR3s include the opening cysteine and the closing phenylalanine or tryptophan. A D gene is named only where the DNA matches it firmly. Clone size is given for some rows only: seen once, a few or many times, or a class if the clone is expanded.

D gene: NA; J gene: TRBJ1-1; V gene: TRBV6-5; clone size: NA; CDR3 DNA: TGTGCCAGCAATTCATACACTCAGGGCAGCACTGAAGCTTTCTTT; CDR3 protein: CASNSYTQGSTEAFF
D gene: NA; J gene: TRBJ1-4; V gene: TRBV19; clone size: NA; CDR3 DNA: TGTGCCAGTAGTATGGGTGACACCCGAAAACTGTTTTTT; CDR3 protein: CASSMGDTRKLFF
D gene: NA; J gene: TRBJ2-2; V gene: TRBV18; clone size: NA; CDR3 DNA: TGTGCCAGCTCACCCCTTCGGGGTCGGGACACCGGGGAGCTGTTTTTT; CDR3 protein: CASSPLRGRDTGELFF
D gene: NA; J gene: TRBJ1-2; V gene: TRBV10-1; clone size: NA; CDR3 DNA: TGCGCCAGCTCAACAGGGTCTACCCTTTATAACTATGGCTACACCTTC; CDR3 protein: CASSTGSTLYNYGYTF
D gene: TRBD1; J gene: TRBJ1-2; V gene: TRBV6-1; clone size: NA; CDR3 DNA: TGTGCCAGCAGGCGTACCGGACAGGGCGACTATGGCTACACCTTC; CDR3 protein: CASRRTGQGDYGYTF
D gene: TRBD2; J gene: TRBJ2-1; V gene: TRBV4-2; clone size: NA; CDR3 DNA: TGTGCCAGCAGCCAGGGACTAGCGGGAGTACCCTACAATGAGCAGTTCTTC; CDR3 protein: CASSQGLAGVPYNEQFF
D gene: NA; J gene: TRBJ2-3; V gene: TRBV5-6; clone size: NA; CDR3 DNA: TGTGCCAGCAGCTTGGTGGCGGGGTATGATACGCAGTATTTT; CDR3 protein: CASSLVAGYDTQYF
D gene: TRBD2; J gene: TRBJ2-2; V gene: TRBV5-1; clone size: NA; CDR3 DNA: TGCGCCAGCAGCCTGGCCGGACTAGCGGGCACCGGGGAGCTGTTTTTT; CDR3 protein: CASSLAGLAGTGELFF
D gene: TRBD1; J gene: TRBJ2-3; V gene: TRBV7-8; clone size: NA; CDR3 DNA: TGTGCCAGCAGCTTAGTGGGACAGGGGTTTGGCGATACGCAGTATTTT; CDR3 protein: CASSLVGQGFGDTQYF
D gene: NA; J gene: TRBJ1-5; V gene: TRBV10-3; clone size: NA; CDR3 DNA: TGTGCCATCAGTGAGTCTGGAGAGGCGAATCAGCCCCAGCATTTT; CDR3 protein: CAISESGEANQPQHF
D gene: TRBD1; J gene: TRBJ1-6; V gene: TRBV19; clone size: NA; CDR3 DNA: TGTGCCAGTAGCAATCGACCCGGGACAGCGAATTCACCCCTCCACTTT; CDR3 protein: CASSNRPGTANSPLHF
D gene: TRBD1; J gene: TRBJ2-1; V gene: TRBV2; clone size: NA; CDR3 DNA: TGTGCCAGCAGCGCCGACAGGGTCAACAATGAGCAGTTCTTC; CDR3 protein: CASSADRVNNEQFF
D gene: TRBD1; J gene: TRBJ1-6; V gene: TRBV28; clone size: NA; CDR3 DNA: TGTGCCAGCAGTCTAGTGACAGGGGTGCTGGCCCTCCACTTT; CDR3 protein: CASSLVTGVLALHF
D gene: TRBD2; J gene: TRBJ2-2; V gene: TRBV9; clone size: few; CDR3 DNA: TGTGCCAGCCGACCGGGACTAGCGGGAGAGGTTGACGGGGAGCTGTTTTTT; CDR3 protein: CASRPGLAGEVDGELFF
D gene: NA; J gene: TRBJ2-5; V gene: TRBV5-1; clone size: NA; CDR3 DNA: TGCGCCAGCAGCCAGCAGAGGGCCTATGAAGAGACCCAGTACTTC; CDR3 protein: CASSQQRAYEETQYF
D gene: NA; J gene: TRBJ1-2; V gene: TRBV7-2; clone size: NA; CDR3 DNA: TGTGCCAGCAGCTCAACCCCCCGTGGAGGCAGTGGCTACACCTTC; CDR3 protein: CASSSTPRGGSGYTF
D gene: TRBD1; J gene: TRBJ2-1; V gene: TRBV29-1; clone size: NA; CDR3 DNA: TGCAGCGTTGAAACGACAGGGATGGATGAGCAGTTCTTC; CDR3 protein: CSVETTGMDEQFF
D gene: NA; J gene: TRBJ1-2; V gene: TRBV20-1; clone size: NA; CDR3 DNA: TGCAGTGATCGGCAGGTCGATGGCTACACCTTC; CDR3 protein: CSDRQVDGYTF
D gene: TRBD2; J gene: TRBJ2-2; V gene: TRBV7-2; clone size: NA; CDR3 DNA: TGTGCCAGCAGCCCCGGGGGGGCGAACACCGGGGAGCTGTTTTTT; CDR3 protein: CASSPGGANTGELFF
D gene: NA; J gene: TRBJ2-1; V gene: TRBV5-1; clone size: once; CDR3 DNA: TGCGCCAGCAGCTTGGTTGTGGGGGGGCTCAGCTCCTACAATGAGCAGTTCTTC; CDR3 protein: CASSLVVGGLSSYNEQFF